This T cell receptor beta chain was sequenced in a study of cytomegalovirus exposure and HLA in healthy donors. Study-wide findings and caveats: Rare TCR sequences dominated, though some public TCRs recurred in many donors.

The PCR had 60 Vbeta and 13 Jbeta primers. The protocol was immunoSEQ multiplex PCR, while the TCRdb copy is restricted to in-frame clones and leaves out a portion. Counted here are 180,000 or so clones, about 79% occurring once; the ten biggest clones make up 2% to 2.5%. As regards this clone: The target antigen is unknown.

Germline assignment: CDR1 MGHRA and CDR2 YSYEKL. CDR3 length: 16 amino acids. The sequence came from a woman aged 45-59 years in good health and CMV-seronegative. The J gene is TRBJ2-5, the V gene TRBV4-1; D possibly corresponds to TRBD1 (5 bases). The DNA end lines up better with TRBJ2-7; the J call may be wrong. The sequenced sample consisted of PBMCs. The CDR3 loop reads CASSQDGGHGTYEQYF. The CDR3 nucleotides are TGCGCCAGCAGCCAAGATGGCGGACATGGAACGTACGAGCAGTACTTC.